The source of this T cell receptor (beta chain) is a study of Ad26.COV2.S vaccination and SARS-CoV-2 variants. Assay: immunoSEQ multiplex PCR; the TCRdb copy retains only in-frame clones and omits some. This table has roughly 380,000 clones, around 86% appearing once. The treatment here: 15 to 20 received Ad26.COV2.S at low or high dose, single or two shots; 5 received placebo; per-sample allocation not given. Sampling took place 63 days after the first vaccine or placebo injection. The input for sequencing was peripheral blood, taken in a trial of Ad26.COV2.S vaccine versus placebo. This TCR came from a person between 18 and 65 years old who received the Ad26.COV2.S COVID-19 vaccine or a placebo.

The CDR3 region has the DNA TGTGCCAGTAGTATGCGACAGGAGAACACTGAAGCTTTCTTT. The encoded protein is CASSMRQENTEAFF. The chain carries TRBV19 and TRBJ1-1; weak D call: TRBD1 (6 bases). Looked up from germline, CDR1 is LNHDA and CDR2 is SQIVND (reference sequence). The CDR3 has 14 residues. Trimming removed 3 bases at V and 1 base at J, with 9 bases between. The complete variable domain, with remaining parts taken from reference TRBV19 and TRBJ1-1, reads DGGITQSPKYLFRKEGQNVTLSCEQNLNHDAMYWYRQDPGQGLRLIYYSQIVNDFQKGDIAEGYSVSREKKESFPLTVTSAQKNPTAFYLCASSMRQENTEAFFGQGTRLTVV.